These T cell receptor beta chains were read from a single sample in a study of blood T cells in healthy people across ages. TCRdb analysed the 5' RACE reads with MiXCR anew, one entry per CDR3 protein. The sample records approximately 1.5 million distinct CDR3 sequences, roughly 43% being singletons. The specimen sequenced was blood. Receptors originate from a woman aged 18 to 35 in good health. CDR3s include the opening cysteine and the closing phenylalanine or tryptophan. The D gene is left open where the match is weak. Only some rows state a clone size, as once, few, many or a class for expanded clones.

CSARVDLNTGELFF	TGCAGTGCTAGAGTTGACTTGAACACCGGGGAGCTGTTTTTT	TRBV20-1	NA	TRBJ2-2	NA
CSVSKTGPAADIQYF	TGCAGCGTTTCCAAGACAGGCCCGGCGGCGGACATTCAGTACTTC	TRBV29-1	NA	TRBJ2-4	NA
CASRPGLAVEVGYEQYF	TGTGCCAGTAGGCCGGGACTAGCGGTGGAGGTAGGTTACGAGCAGTACTTC	TRBV25-1	NA	TRBJ2-7	TRBD2
CASSPPGTSTDTQYF	TGTGCCAGCAGCCCCCCGGGGACTAGCACAGATACGCAGTATTTT	TRBV27	few	TRBJ2-3	NA
CASSQETGYSNQPQHF	TGCGCCAGCAGCCAGGAGACAGGATATAGCAATCAGCCCCAGCATTTT	TRBV4-1	NA	TRBJ1-5	NA
CASSYSNRWPEAFF	TGTGCCAGCAGTTACTCGAATCGGTGGCCTGAAGCTTTCTTT	TRBV6-5	few	TRBJ1-1	NA
CASSPIGNQPQHF	TGTGCCAGCAGCCCTATCGGCAATCAGCCCCAGCATTTT	TRBV7-2	NA	TRBJ1-5	NA
CASSTRGLLQETQYF	TGTGCCAGCAGCACTAGGGGTTTACTTCAAGAGACCCAGTACTTC	TRBV9	NA	TRBJ2-5	NA
CASSPPGSGIDEQFF	TGTGCCAGCAGCCCTCCGGGTAGCGGGATAGATGAGCAGTTCTTC	TRBV7-2	NA	TRBJ2-1	TRBD2
CSARDDQPQHF	TGCAGTGCTAGAGATGATCAGCCCCAGCATTTT	TRBV20-1	few	TRBJ1-5	NA
CSVGLSVSSYNEQFF	TGCAGCGTTGGACTTAGCGTGAGCTCCTACAATGAGCAGTTCTTC	TRBV29-1	NA	TRBJ2-1	NA
CSARDISGVYSTEAFF	TGCAGTGCTAGAGACATTTCAGGGGTTTACAGCACTGAAGCTTTCTTT	TRBV20-1	few	TRBJ1-1	NA
CASTRQGVDEQFF	TGCGCCAGCACCCGACAGGGTGTCGATGAGCAGTTCTTC	TRBV4-1	NA	TRBJ2-1	TRBD1
CSARVGRGRRQPQHF	TGCAGTGCTAGAGTGGGCAGGGGACGGCGTCAGCCCCAGCATTTT	TRBV20-1	NA	TRBJ1-5	NA
CSARDTQGALFF	TGCAGTGCTAGAGATACCCAGGGTGCGTTGTTTTTT	TRBV20-1	few	TRBJ1-4	NA
CAWSVRGPYEQYF	TGTGCCTGGAGTGTACGCGGGCCCTACGAGCAGTACTTC	TRBV30	NA	TRBJ2-7	NA
CSATSAGSYNEQFF	TGCAGTGCTACGAGCGCGGGCTCCTACAATGAGCAGTTCTTC	TRBV20-1	few	TRBJ2-1	NA
CATSSIRDYLYNEQFF	TGTGCCACCAGCAGTATCCGGGACTATCTTTACAATGAGCAGTTCTTC	TRBV15	NA	TRBJ2-1	TRBD2
CARKGTGLSYEQYF	TGTGCCAGGAAAGGGACAGGGCTTTCCTACGAGCAGTACTTC	TRBV6-4	NA	TRBJ2-7	TRBD1
CASSLLREQETQYF	TGTGCCAGCAGCCTGCTGAGGGAGCAAGAGACCCAGTACTTC	TRBV4-2	few	TRBJ2-5	NA
CSASRTYNEQFF	TGCAGTGCTAGTAGGACTTACAATGAGCAGTTCTTC	TRBV20-1	NA	TRBJ2-1	NA
CATRGPGDTGELFF	TGTGCCACCAGAGGACCGGGGGACACCGGGGAGCTGTTTTTT	TRBV24-1	NA	TRBJ2-2	NA
CASSLRGDGYEQYF	TGTGCCAGCAGTTTGAGGGGAGATGGATACGAGCAGTACTTC	TRBV28	NA	TRBJ2-7	NA
CATSDPDTQYF	TGTGCCACCAGTGATCCAGATACGCAGTATTTT	TRBV24-1	NA	TRBJ2-3	NA
CASSFRGPPAGTFYYNEQFF	TGTGCCAGCAGTTTCCGGGGGCCCCCGGCCGGGACATTTTACTACAATGAGCAGTTCTTC	TRBV27	NA	TRBJ2-1	NA
CASSFLAESGEQYF	TGTGCCAGCAGTTTTCTGGCAGAATCGGGCGAGCAGTACTTC	TRBV12-3/TRBV12-4	few	TRBJ2-7	NA
CATSRDSNEQFF	TGTGCCACCAGCAGAGACTCTAATGAGCAGTTCTTC	TRBV15	NA	TRBJ2-1	NA
CASSEGVVGGELFF	TGTGCCAGCAGCGAGGGGGTCGTAGGCGGGGAGCTGTTTTTT	TRBV9	NA	TRBJ2-2	NA
CSARLAGGPDMQYF	TGCAGTGCTAGACTAGCGGGGGGTCCAGATATGCAGTATTTT	TRBV20-1	NA	TRBJ2-3	TRBD2
CSAMSRVVPYEQYF	TGCAGTGCTATGTCCAGGGTGGTTCCCTACGAGCAGTACTTC	TRBV20-1	NA	TRBJ2-7	NA
CSAAPPGRGTQYF	TGCAGTGCTGCCCCGCCGGGGCGGGGTACGCAGTATTTT	TRBV20-1	NA	TRBJ2-3	NA
CASSPTTGAANTEAFF	TGTGCCAGCAGCCCTACGACAGGGGCGGCAAACACTGAAGCTTTCTTT	TRBV7-9	few	TRBJ1-1	TRBD1
CASAFSGANEQYF	TGTGCCAGCGCGTTTAGCGGGGCTAATGAGCAGTACTTC	TRBV9	NA	TRBJ2-7	TRBD2
CASSQVSGGNGYTF	TGCGCCAGCAGCCAAGTCTCGGGGGGAAATGGCTACACCTTC	TRBV4-3	NA	TRBJ1-2	NA
CASSARQGYNEQYF	TGTGCCAGCAGCGCAAGACAGGGGTACAATGAGCAGTACTTC	TRBV7-8	NA	TRBJ2-7	TRBD1
CASSQYLGSETQYF	TGTGCCAGCAGCCAATATTTAGGGTCAGAGACCCAGTACTTC	TRBV3-1	once	TRBJ2-5	NA
CASSLSRLAGVREQYF	TGTGCCAGCAGCTTATCTAGACTAGCGGGAGTAAGGGAGCAGTACTTC	TRBV7-6	few	TRBJ2-5	TRBD2
CASSLETPKGTGELFF	TGTGCCAGCAGCTTAGAGACACCAAAGGGCACCGGGGAGCTGTTTTTT	TRBV7-9	NA	TRBJ2-2	NA
CASSPFSPGSIDEQYF	TGCGCCAGCAGCCCCTTCTCCCCAGGGAGTATCGACGAGCAGTACTTC	TRBV4-3	many	TRBJ2-7	NA
CASSLSPPQGAPYEQYF	TGTGCCAGCAGTTTATCCCCCCCGCAGGGGGCTCCCTACGAGCAGTACTTC	TRBV27	few	TRBJ2-7	TRBD1
CASRRGGWLAPTYEQYF	TGTGCCAGCAGGCGGGGGGGTTGGCTAGCTCCTACCTACGAGCAGTACTTC	TRBV12-3/TRBV12-4	NA	TRBJ2-7	TRBD2
CASSLEDETQYF	TGCGCCAGCAGCTTGGAGGACGAGACCCAGTACTTC	TRBV5-1	many	TRBJ2-5	NA
CASSLALSQQTYGYTF	TGTGCCAGCAGCTTAGCGCTCAGTCAACAGACATATGGCTACACCTTC	TRBV7-2	NA	TRBJ1-2	NA
CASSLEVAGGYEQFF	TGTGCCAGCAGCTTAGAAGTAGCGGGGGGATACGAGCAGTTCTTC	TRBV7-2	NA	TRBJ2-1	TRBD2
CASSQDTTGGFYGYTF	TGTGCCAGCAGCCAAGATACAACAGGAGGATTCTATGGCTACACCTTC	TRBV4-2	NA	TRBJ1-2	NA
CASTRDRVNHEQFF	TGTGCCAGCACAAGGGACAGGGTTAACCATGAGCAGTTCTTC	TRBV6-2/TRBV6-3	NA	TRBJ2-1	TRBD1
CATSDPGTGTEAFF	TGTGCCACCAGTGATCCGGGGACCGGCACTGAAGCTTTCTTT	TRBV24-1	NA	TRBJ1-1	NA
CSGEAGTYNEQFF	TGCAGCGGCGAAGCGGGGACCTACAATGAGCAGTTCTTC	TRBV29-1	few	TRBJ2-1	TRBD2
CASSWGGMTEAFF	TGTGCCAGCAGCTGGGGGGGAATGACTGAAGCTTTCTTT	TRBV12-3/TRBV12-4	NA	TRBJ1-1	NA
CASSSDRESTEAFF	TGCGCCAGCAGTAGTGACAGGGAGTCTACTGAAGCTTTCTTT	TRBV5-1	NA	TRBJ1-1	TRBD1
CATAGRMNTEAFF	TGTGCCACGGCGGGAAGAATGAACACTGAAGCTTTCTTT	TRBV24-1	few	TRBJ1-1	NA
CSVRKGDYGYTF	TGCAGCGTTCGCAAAGGGGACTATGGCTACACCTTC	TRBV29-1	NA	TRBJ1-2	NA
CASSYPNNEQFF	TGTGCCAGCAGTTACCCTAACAATGAGCAGTTCTTC	TRBV6-6	NA	TRBJ2-1	NA